This T cell receptor (beta chain) was recorded in a study of blood T cell repertoires in COVID-19. Whole-study context: There were acute and convalescent COVID-19 samples, and they came from the United States, Italy and Spain.

Authors' data handling: Amplification of reference gene primers provided the estimated nucleated cell counts. The protocol was immunoSEQ multiplex PCR, while the TCRdb copy is restricted to in-frame clones and leaves out a portion. From that table come the V and J calls and clone size; the DNA was used to work out D and trimming. Of just over 250,000 clones in the sample, 88% are singletons; the top ten hold approximately 3.8%. The trim removed 3 bases at V and 4 bases at J, leaving 7 bases unmatched. Germline V gene lookup returns CDR1 MNHEY and CDR2 SVGEGT. The CDR3 length is 15 residues. Sequenced: peripheral blood. The TCR was taken from a man aged 55 to 70 who had recovered from COVID-19. The gene calls are TRBV6-2 or TRBV6-3 and TRBJ2-5; TRBD2 aligns across 8 bases. CDR3: CASSYASGGRETQYF. The CDR3 region has the DNA TGTGCCAGCAGTTATGCTTCGGGGGGGCGAGAGACCCAGTACTTC.